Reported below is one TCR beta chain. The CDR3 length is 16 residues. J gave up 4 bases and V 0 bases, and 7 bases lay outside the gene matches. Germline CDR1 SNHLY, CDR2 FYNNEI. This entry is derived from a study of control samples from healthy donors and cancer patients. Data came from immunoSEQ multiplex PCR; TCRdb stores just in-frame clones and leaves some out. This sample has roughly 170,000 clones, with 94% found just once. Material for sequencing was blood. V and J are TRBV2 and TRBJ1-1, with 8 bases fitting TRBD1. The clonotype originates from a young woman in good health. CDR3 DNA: TGTGCCAGCAGTGAAGCGGCGGACAGGGAGTCCACTGAAGCTTTCTTT. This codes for CASSEAADRESTEAFF. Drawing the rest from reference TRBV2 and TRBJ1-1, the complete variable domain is EPEVTQTPSHQVTQMGQEVILRCVPISNHLYFYWYRQILGQKVEFLVSFYNNEISEKSEIFDDQFSVERPDGSNFTLKIRSTKLEDSAMYFCASSEAADRESTEAFFGQGTRLTVV.